A selection of T cell receptor beta chains follows, all from one sample in a study of blood T cell repertoires in COVID-19. The repertoire was sequenced with immunoSEQ multiplex PCR; TCRdb's copy has only in-frame clones and lacks some. The sample includes about 200,000 clones, 70% to 90% of them seen just once. The specimen was peripheral blood. The receptors were sampled from a woman of 80 years or more with acute or convalescent COVID-19. Each CDR3 is given with its conserved first and last residue. The D gene is left open where the match is weak. Not all rows give a size; the values are once, few, many and, for expanded clones, a class.

clone_size: -
d_call: TRBD1
j_call: TRBJ1-5
cdr3_length: 15
v_call: TRBV11-2
cdr3_aa: CASSFPGQKSQPQHF
cdr3_nt: TGTGCCAGCAGCTTTCCGGGACAGAAATCTCAGCCCCAGCATTTT

clone_size: -
d_call: TRBD2
j_call: TRBJ2-1
cdr3_length: 15
v_call: TRBV20-1
cdr3_aa: CSASTWREGREEQFF
cdr3_nt: TGCAGTGCTAGTACCTGGCGGGAGGGCCGGGAGGAGCAGTTCTTC

clone_size: -
d_call: -
j_call: TRBJ1-1
cdr3_length: 15
v_call: TRBV2
cdr3_aa: CASRGLEGIATEAFF
cdr3_nt: TGTGCCAGCAGGGGGTTGGAGGGGATCGCGACTGAAGCTTTCTTT

clone_size: -
d_call: TRBD1
j_call: TRBJ1-5
cdr3_length: 15
v_call: TRBV27
cdr3_aa: CASSTTGVIYGPQHF
cdr3_nt: TGTGCCAGCAGTACCACAGGGGTGATTTACGGTCCCCAGCATTTT

clone_size: -
d_call: TRBD1
j_call: TRBJ1-1
cdr3_length: 14
v_call: TRBV2
cdr3_aa: CASSPDRKVTEAFF
cdr3_nt: TGTGCCAGCAGCCCGGACAGGAAGGTCACTGAAGCTTTCTTT

clone_size: -
d_call: -
j_call: TRBJ1-2
cdr3_length: 14
v_call: TRBV4-3
cdr3_aa: CASSQEPRDRGYTF
cdr3_nt: TGCGCCAGCAGCCAAGAACCCAGGGATCGAGGCTACACCTTC

clone_size: -
d_call: TRBD1
j_call: TRBJ1-5
cdr3_length: 16
v_call: TRBV27
cdr3_aa: CASSLLWDRGNQPQHF
cdr3_nt: TGTGCCAGCAGTTTATTGTGGGACAGGGGGAATCAGCCCCAGCATTTT

clone_size: -
d_call: -
j_call: TRBJ2-3
cdr3_length: 14
v_call: TRBV9
cdr3_aa: CASSLRAGTDTQYF
cdr3_nt: TGTGCCAGCAGCCTCCGGGCGGGGACAGATACGCAGTATTTT

clone_size: -
d_call: -
j_call: TRBJ2-7
cdr3_length: 13
v_call: TRBV5-1
cdr3_aa: CASKFGSLYEQYF
cdr3_nt: TGCGCCAGCAAGTTTGGTAGTCTCTACGAGCAGTACTTC

clone_size: -
d_call: -
j_call: TRBJ1-2
cdr3_length: 14
v_call: TRBV28
cdr3_aa: CASSLADSIYGYTF
cdr3_nt: TGTGCCAGCAGTTTGGCCGACAGCATCTATGGCTACACCTTC

clone_size: many
d_call: -
j_call: TRBJ2-7
cdr3_length: 14
v_call: TRBV3-1/TRBV3-2
cdr3_aa: CASSHPTPSYEQYF
cdr3_nt: TGTGCCAGCAGCCACCCGACTCCCTCCTACGAGCAGTACTTC

clone_size: -
d_call: TRBD2
j_call: TRBJ2-7
cdr3_length: 14
v_call: TRBV3-1/TRBV3-2
cdr3_aa: CASSREGGPYEQYF
cdr3_nt: TGTGCCAGCAGCCGGGAGGGCGGGCCCTACGAGCAGTACTTC

clone_size: -
d_call: -
j_call: TRBJ2-7
cdr3_length: 17
v_call: TRBV3-1/TRBV3-2
cdr3_aa: CASSFLGTSTNSYEQYF
cdr3_nt: TGTGCCAGCAGCTTCTTGGGAACTAGCACTAACTCCTACGAGCAGTACTTC

clone_size: -
d_call: TRBD1
j_call: TRBJ1-1
cdr3_length: 16
v_call: TRBV7-2
cdr3_aa: CASSPRTGPGSTEAFF
cdr3_nt: TGTGCCAGCAGCCCAAGGACAGGCCCCGGGAGCACTGAAGCTTTCTTT

clone_size: -
d_call: TRBD1
j_call: TRBJ1-3
cdr3_length: 16
v_call: TRBV7-9
cdr3_aa: CASSPRTGHSGNTIYF
cdr3_nt: TGTGCCAGCAGCCCCCGGACAGGGCACTCTGGAAACACCATATATTTT

clone_size: -
d_call: -
j_call: TRBJ2-2
cdr3_length: 15
v_call: TRBV7-2
cdr3_aa: CASSLSPRALGELFF
cdr3_nt: TGTGCCAGCAGCTTATCCCCTAGAGCTTTGGGGGAGCTGTTTTTT

clone_size: -
d_call: TRBD2
j_call: TRBJ2-2
cdr3_length: 16
v_call: TRBV7-6
cdr3_aa: CASSPTSGPNTGELFF
cdr3_nt: TGTGCCAGCAGCCCGACTAGCGGGCCGAACACCGGGGAGCTGTTTTTT

clone_size: once
d_call: -
j_call: TRBJ1-3
cdr3_length: 11
v_call: TRBV2
cdr3_aa: CASSIGNTIYF
cdr3_nt: TGTGCCAGCAGCATTGGAAACACCATATATTTT

clone_size: -
d_call: -
j_call: TRBJ1-2
cdr3_length: 11
v_call: TRBV28
cdr3_aa: CASSLRDGYTF
cdr3_nt: TGTGCCAGCAGTTTGAGGGATGGCTACACCTTC

clone_size: -
d_call: TRBD1
j_call: TRBJ2-7
cdr3_length: 14
v_call: TRBV5-1
cdr3_aa: CASARDRGRDEQYF
cdr3_nt: TGCGCCAGCGCCCGGGACAGGGGGCGGGACGAGCAGTACTTC

clone_size: -
d_call: TRBD1
j_call: TRBJ1-5
cdr3_length: 17
v_call: TRBV12-5
cdr3_aa: CASAILSTGLSNQPQHF
cdr3_nt: TGTGCTAGTGCCATATTATCGACAGGGCTCAGCAATCAGCCCCAGCATTTT

clone_size: -
d_call: -
j_call: TRBJ1-4
cdr3_length: 16
v_call: TRBV3-1/TRBV3-2
cdr3_aa: CASSSPETGSGEKLFF
cdr3_nt: TGTGCCAGCAGCTCCCCCGAGACGGGTTCGGGTGAAAAACTGTTTTTT

clone_size: once
d_call: -
j_call: TRBJ2-5
cdr3_length: 15
v_call: TRBV5-1
cdr3_aa: CASSLGGLHQETQYF
cdr3_nt: TGCGCCAGCAGCCTGGGGGGGCTTCACCAAGAGACCCAGTACTTC

clone_size: -
d_call: -
j_call: TRBJ1-5
cdr3_length: 13
v_call: TRBV3-1/TRBV3-2
cdr3_aa: CASSRGGDQPQHF
cdr3_nt: TGTGCCAGCAGCCGAGGGGGGGATCAGCCCCAGCATTTT

clone_size: once
d_call: -
j_call: TRBJ2-2
cdr3_length: 12
v_call: TRBV7-9
cdr3_aa: CASSLVYGELFF
cdr3_nt: TGTGCCAGCAGCTTAGTATACGGGGAGCTGTTTTTT

clone_size: -
d_call: -
j_call: TRBJ1-2
cdr3_length: 11
v_call: TRBV28
cdr3_aa: CASKTGTGYTF
cdr3_nt: TGTGCCAGTAAAACAGGGACTGGCTACACCTTC

clone_size: -
d_call: -
j_call: TRBJ2-7
cdr3_length: 15
v_call: TRBV6-1
cdr3_aa: CASSENGGGGYEQYF
cdr3_nt: TGTGCCAGCAGTGAGAATGGAGGGGGCGGGTACGAGCAGTACTTC

clone_size: -
d_call: TRBD1
j_call: TRBJ1-1
cdr3_length: 16
v_call: TRBV3-1/TRBV3-2
cdr3_aa: CASSPGRTGMNTEAFF
cdr3_nt: TGTGCCAGCAGCCCCGGAAGGACAGGGATGAACACTGAAGCTTTCTTT

clone_size: -
d_call: -
j_call: TRBJ2-5
cdr3_length: 11
v_call: TRBV20-1
cdr3_aa: CSGGEQETQYF
cdr3_nt: TGCAGTGGTGGGGAGCAAGAGACCCAGTACTTC

clone_size: -
d_call: TRBD2
j_call: TRBJ2-1
cdr3_length: 16
v_call: TRBV5-1
cdr3_aa: CASSPLPASGYNEQFF
cdr3_nt: TGCGCCAGTAGCCCACTCCCGGCTAGCGGATACAATGAGCAGTTCTTC

clone_size: -
d_call: TRBD2
j_call: TRBJ2-5
cdr3_length: 15
v_call: TRBV6-5
cdr3_aa: CASSPGTSASETQYF
cdr3_nt: TGTGCCAGCAGTCCCGGGACTAGCGCTTCCGAGACCCAGTACTTC

clone_size: few
d_call: TRBD1
j_call: TRBJ2-2
cdr3_length: 16
v_call: TRBV24-1
cdr3_aa: CATSDVGQGFMRELFF
cdr3_nt: TGTGCCACCAGTGATGTGGGACAGGGTTTTATGCGGGAGCTGTTTTTT

clone_size: -
d_call: -
j_call: TRBJ2-7
cdr3_length: 18
v_call: TRBV4-2
cdr3_aa: CASSQGGIDRFTSYEQYF
cdr3_nt: TGTGCCAGCAGCCAAGGCGGTATCGACAGGTTTACCTCCTACGAGCAGTACTTC

clone_size: -
d_call: TRBD2
j_call: TRBJ2-7
cdr3_length: 14
v_call: TRBV5-4
cdr3_aa: CASNPGLAGVEQYF
cdr3_nt: TGTGCCAGCAACCCCGGACTAGCGGGTGTGGAGCAGTACTTC

clone_size: -
d_call: TRBD1
j_call: TRBJ1-2
cdr3_length: 12
v_call: TRBV29-1
cdr3_aa: CSVGQGAWGYTF
cdr3_nt: TGCAGCGTTGGACAGGGGGCTTGGGGCTACACCTTC

clone_size: -
d_call: TRBD1
j_call: TRBJ2-7
cdr3_length: 16
v_call: TRBV10-3
cdr3_aa: CAISATGDRVSYEQYF
cdr3_nt: TGTGCCATCAGTGCCACGGGGGACAGGGTAAGCTACGAGCAGTACTTC

clone_size: once
d_call: -
j_call: TRBJ2-1
cdr3_length: 15
v_call: TRBV7-2
cdr3_aa: CASSLAKAAYNEQFF
cdr3_nt: TGTGCCAGCAGCTTAGCGAAGGCGGCCTACAATGAGCAGTTCTTC

clone_size: -
d_call: -
j_call: TRBJ2-7
cdr3_length: 11
v_call: TRBV28
cdr3_aa: CASSYNYEQYF
cdr3_nt: TGTGCCAGCAGTTACAACTACGAGCAGTACTTC

clone_size: -
d_call: TRBD1
j_call: TRBJ1-1
cdr3_length: 14
v_call: TRBV28
cdr3_aa: CASSLEGAYTEAFF
cdr3_nt: TGTGCCAGCAGTTTGGAGGGGGCTTACACTGAAGCTTTCTTT

clone_size: -
d_call: -
j_call: TRBJ2-7
cdr3_length: 12
v_call: TRBV28
cdr3_aa: CASRETDYEQYF
cdr3_nt: TGTGCCAGCAGGGAGACAGACTACGAGCAGTACTTC

clone_size: -
d_call: -
j_call: TRBJ1-1
cdr3_length: 12
v_call: TRBV28
cdr3_aa: CATLLGVTEAFF
cdr3_nt: TGTGCCACCTTATTAGGGGTCACTGAAGCTTTCTTT

clone_size: -
d_call: TRBD1
j_call: TRBJ2-2
cdr3_length: 14
v_call: TRBV24-1
cdr3_aa: CATSEGQGAGELFF
cdr3_nt: TGTGCCACCAGTGAGGGACAGGGGGCCGGGGAGCTGTTTTTT

clone_size: -
d_call: TRBD1
j_call: TRBJ2-6
cdr3_length: 16
v_call: TRBV7-3
cdr3_aa: CASTRTGGSGANVLTF
cdr3_nt: TGTGCCAGCACCCGGACAGGGGGTTCTGGGGCCAACGTCCTGACTTTC

clone_size: -
d_call: -
j_call: TRBJ2-7
cdr3_length: 16
v_call: TRBV14
cdr3_aa: CASSQASGFYSYEQYF
cdr3_nt: TGTGCCAGCAGCCAAGCTTCCGGGTTTTACTCCTACGAGCAGTACTTC

clone_size: -
d_call: TRBD1
j_call: TRBJ1-5
cdr3_length: 15
v_call: TRBV19
cdr3_aa: CASSIEGTGLTYEHF
cdr3_nt: TGTGCCAGTAGTATTGAAGGGACAGGGTTAACGTACGAGCATTTT

clone_size: -
d_call: -
j_call: TRBJ2-1
cdr3_length: 15
v_call: TRBV27
cdr3_aa: CASSPQLLLHNEQFF
cdr3_nt: TGTGCCAGCAGTCCGCAGCTATTACTACACAATGAGCAGTTCTTC

clone_size: -
d_call: -
j_call: TRBJ2-2
cdr3_length: 14
v_call: TRBV19
cdr3_aa: CASSIVAATGELFF
cdr3_nt: TGTGCCAGTAGTATAGTAGCGGCCACCGGGGAGCTGTTTTTT

clone_size: -
d_call: -
j_call: TRBJ2-1
cdr3_length: 14
v_call: TRBV4-1
cdr3_aa: CASSHQLVLNEQFF
cdr3_nt: TGCGCCAGCAGCCACCAACTAGTTCTCAATGAGCAGTTCTTC

clone_size: -
d_call: TRBD1
j_call: TRBJ1-5
cdr3_length: 14
v_call: TRBV6-6
cdr3_aa: CASSHRGQYQPQHF
cdr3_nt: TGTGCCAGCAGCCACAGGGGCCAGTATCAGCCCCAGCATTTT

clone_size: -
d_call: TRBD1
j_call: TRBJ1-2
cdr3_length: 13
v_call: TRBV7-2
cdr3_aa: CASSGRTGYGYTF
cdr3_nt: TGTGCCAGCAGCGGCCGGACAGGGTACGGCTACACCTTC

clone_size: -
d_call: -
j_call: TRBJ1-2
cdr3_length: 13
v_call: TRBV6-5
cdr3_aa: CASSPTQYYGYTF
cdr3_nt: TGTGCCAGCAGTCCGACACAGTACTATGGCTACACCTTC

clone_size: -
d_call: TRBD1
j_call: TRBJ2-3
cdr3_length: 14
v_call: TRBV28
cdr3_aa: CASSRTYRGDTQYF
cdr3_nt: TGTGCCAGCAGCCGAACGTACAGGGGGGATACGCAGTATTTT

clone_size: -
d_call: -
j_call: TRBJ1-1
cdr3_length: 14
v_call: TRBV19
cdr3_aa: CASSITAYNTEAFF
cdr3_nt: TGTGCCAGTAGTATAACAGCCTACAACACTGAAGCTTTCTTT

clone_size: -
d_call: TRBD1
j_call: TRBJ2-7
cdr3_length: 14
v_call: TRBV11-3
cdr3_aa: CASSLRDRGNEQYF
cdr3_nt: TGTGCCAGCAGCCTCCGGGACAGGGGCAATGAGCAGTACTTC

clone_size: -
d_call: TRBD2
j_call: TRBJ2-1
cdr3_length: 16
v_call: TRBV9
cdr3_aa: CASSISGRSSYNEQFF
cdr3_nt: TGTGCCAGCAGCATTAGCGGGAGGTCTAGCTACAATGAGCAGTTCTTC

clone_size: -
d_call: -
j_call: TRBJ1-4
cdr3_length: 16
v_call: TRBV7-8
cdr3_aa: CASRATRDNLNEKLFF
cdr3_nt: TGTGCCAGCAGGGCCACCCGGGACAACCTTAATGAAAAACTGTTTTTT

clone_size: -
d_call: TRBD1
j_call: TRBJ1-2
cdr3_length: 15
v_call: TRBV2
cdr3_aa: CASAGTGGNIYGYTF
cdr3_nt: TGTGCCAGTGCCGGGACAGGGGGCAATATCTATGGCTACACCTTC

clone_size: -
d_call: -
j_call: TRBJ1-2
cdr3_length: 14
v_call: TRBV6-1
cdr3_aa: CASSEGGADYGYTF
cdr3_nt: TGTGCCAGCAGTGAAGGCGGTGCGGACTATGGCTACACCTTC

clone_size: -
d_call: -
j_call: TRBJ1-1
cdr3_length: 13
v_call: TRBV7-2
cdr3_aa: CASSGGGGTEAFF
cdr3_nt: TGTGCCAGCAGCGGGGGAGGGGGCACTGAAGCTTTCTTT